This T cell receptor beta chain was sequenced for a study of vaccination effects on CD4 cells after COVID-19. Whole-study findings and limits: Healthy vaccinees' vaccine-induced clones included only 1 of 255 cross-reacting with common cold coronaviruses. Among infection- and vaccine-induced clones, marked clonal contraction occurred late after vaccination.

Using immunoSEQ multiplex PCR, the repertoire was profiled, and TCRdb retains in-frame clones only, with some absent. This sample has about 60,000 clones, with 81% found just once. Antigen-specific CD4+ T cells were expanded with viral peptide pools in the ViraFEST assay before sequencing. Cultured cells yielded isolated CD4+ T cells after around 9 days. PBMC were cultured at around 1.9 million per well with 9 to 10 IU/ml IL-2 and about 9.5 ug/ml peptides. This clone turned up a few times. Its antigen is undetermined. Deletions cut 6 bases from V and 0 bases from J, with 11 bases between. The germline V gene has CDR1 PRHDT and CDR2 FYEKMQ (reference sequence). This CDR3 contains 15 residues.

The material was CD4+ T cells from PBMCs cultured with HCoV-229E spike peptides, obtained before COVID-19 vaccination. This TCR came from a human donor who received a COVID-19 vaccine. J is TRBJ1-4 and V is TRBV13; D gene ambiguous. CDR3 in amino acids: CASSSYGATNEKLFF. For the CDR3, the DNA is TGTGCCAGCAGTTCATACGGTGCAACTAATGAAAAACTGTTTTTT.